Below, one T cell receptor beta chain is given with its context. Its target is unknown. Repertoires were generated with immunoSEQ multiplex PCR, while TCRdb's copy carries only in-frame clones and drops some. This sample yields approximately 89,000 clones, of which more than 70% are seen a single time; 2.5% to 3.5% belongs to the top ten. The sample belongs to a study of T cell responses to AZD1222 COVID-19 vaccine. Study observations and caveats: Seropositive status at baseline applied to only five or six AZD1222 recipients. In the spike-specific TCR repertoire, nearly half reportedly target unmutated variant regions.

Deletions cut 7 bases from V and 7 bases from J, with 20 bases between. The CDR3 consists of 14 residues. Germline V gives CDR1 SGHAT, CDR2 FQNNGV. The chain is built from TRBV11-2 and TRBJ2-7; no clear D. This TCR was recovered from an adult in good health. The sample was peripheral blood, taken on day 0 of AZD1222 vaccination. CDR3 loop: CASTGADQTWEQYF. The CDR3 nucleotides are TGTGCCAGCACAGGAGCTGATCAAACGTGGGAGCAGTACTTC.